Sequencing of this T cell receptor (beta chain) was carried out in a study of beta chain features in type 1 diabetes. The CDR3 has 17 amino acids. Germline CDR1 SGHTA, CDR2 FQGNSA. V gave up 3 bases and J gave up 1 base; unmatched junction bases: 5. All of the isolated RNA was reverse transcribed, so expressed TCRB transcripts were sequenced. Assay: immunoSEQ multiplex PCR; the TCRdb copy retains only in-frame clones and omits some. Of around 280,000 clones listed, 15% are singletons. Broader study findings: A potential influence of HLA type upon TCRB rearrangement remained unresolved herein. Comparison showed that naive, central memory and Treg TCRB repertoires appeared more similar among patients than among healthy donors. When Type 1 diabetes patients were examined, their TCRB CDR3s proved moderately but significantly shorter in all four CD4+ subsets.

Per donor, one heparinised blood draw averaged about 100 mL. Note on this clone: Its antigen is undetermined.

This chain connects TRBV7-2 to TRBJ2-7; 14 bases are shared with TRBD2. This clonotype originated in a man aged 18 to 35 with type 1 diabetes. The sample was naive CD4+ T cells from blood. The CDR3 protein is CASSFGTSGSWSYEQYF. CDR3 nucleotides: TGTGCCAGCAGCTTTGGGACTAGCGGGAGTTGGTCCTACGAGCAGTACTTC.